The clone carrying this TCR beta chain was seen many times. Its antigen is currently unknown. This CDR3 is 15 amino acids long. Deletions cut 3 bases from V and 3 bases from J, with 12 bases between. Germline CDR1 reads MGHRA; CDR2 reads YSYEKL. This sample was taken from a study of regulatory T cells in long-lasting Graves disease. The study, taken as a whole, reports: Persistent disease preferred TRBV28, TRBJ1-2 and TRBJ2-5.

The time point: newly diagnosed GD, antithyroid drugs for less than 3 months. PBMC-derived RNA was used for the TCR library. Patients met American Thyroid Association criteria for Graves' disease. Arm-PCR of CDR3 regions with iRepertoire HTBI primers generated TCR beta libraries. TCRdb processed the multiplex PCR reads anew with MiXCR; each CDR3 protein has one entry. The sample holds over 300,000 distinct CDR3 sequences; around 16% are singletons and the top ten take 20% to 25%. The sequence derives from a female donor with Graves disease. The chain recombines TRBV4-1 with TRBJ1-5; no clear D. Sequencing was performed on peripheral blood mononuclear cells (PBMCs), taken at new diagnosis, from a patient treated with antithyroid drugs. This chain's CDR3 is CASSQADRSNQPQHF. The CDR3 nucleotides are TGCGCCAGCAGCCAGGCCGACCGGTCCAATCAGCCCCAGCATTTT.